This entry concerns a single TCR beta chain. This sample was taken from a study of blood T cells in healthy people across ages. The CDR3 runs to 13 residues. From germline, CDR1 is SGHTA and CDR2 FQGNSA. V shed 5 bases and J shed 11 bases, with 18 bases lying between them. PCR was performed a second time for about 6 to 11 cycles using a sample-barcoded 5' primer and a J-beta primer mix. Each cDNA molecule, via a template-switch adaptor with 12 random nucleotides, was tagged. MiXCR, run by TCRdb on the 5' RACE reads, gives a single entry per CDR3 protein. The table records about 1.4 million distinct CDR3 sequences, around 55% of them present only once.

The chain joins TRBV7-2 to TRBJ2-5; tentatively, D is TRBD2 (5 bases). This TCR derives from a man between 18 and 29 years old in good health. The sequenced sample consisted of blood. CDR3 DNA sequence: TGTGCCAGCAGCCTACCGGGAACCCCGGTGCAGTACTTC. Translated: CASSLPGTPVQYF.